This T cell receptor beta chain comes out of a study of identical twins. Study-wide points: Sequences that were out-of-frame, alpha and twin-shared displayed an excess of low generation probability.

TCRdb used MiXCR to reprocess the 5' RACE reads, holding one entry per CDR3 protein. The repertoire holds some 690,000 distinct CDR3 sequences, with 21% as singletons. This CDR3 has 14 residues. Germline V gene lookup returns CDR1 SGHRS and CDR2 YFSETQ. Ten or more counts support this clonotype. Its antigen is not identified. At one boundary the junction diverges from the germline segment, which might be a read error. These data were also reused for a study on T cells expressing NK-cell markers.

This TCR was sampled from a woman between 18 and 29 years old in good health. Specimen: PBMCs. This chain connects TRBV5-1 to TRBJ1-1; D is ambiguous. CDR3 DNA sequence: TGTGCCAGCAGCTTAGGAGCAGGGAACACTGAAGCTTTCTTT. Translating it yields CASSLGAGNTEAFF.